The 17 T cell receptor beta chains listed next were all sequenced from one sample in a study of vaccination and CD4 T cells after COVID-19. Their specific antigens are unknown. Sequencing of the DNA from cultured CD4+ T cells was carried out with the Oncomine TCR Beta short-read assay. TCRdb passed the PCR reads through MiXCR, listing each CDR3 protein once. The table shows 8,000 or so distinct CDR3 sequences, with roughly 40% occurring only once. Treatment denoted: roughly nine-day PBMC culture with coronavirus spike peptide pools or control peptides (ViraFEST assay). Investigators obtained the unexposed donor's CD4+ T cells before the COVID-19 pandemic (2011-2018). The sequencing sample was made of CD4+ T cells from blood, cultured in vitro. The source is a human donor in good health.

This chain uses TRBV7-2 with TRBJ1-1, with no clear D. Germline V gene lookup returns CDR1 SGHTA and CDR2 FQGNSA. CDR3 length: 15 residues. V was cut by 1 base and J by 1 base, with 10 bases left in between. The CDR3: CASSLGVLWNTEAFF. The CDR3 DNA is TGTGCCAGCAGCTTAGGAGTCCTTTGGAACACTGAAGCTTTCTTT. Full variable domain (rest looked up from reference TRBV7-2 and TRBJ1-1): GAGVSQSPSNKVTEKGKDVELRCDPISGHTALYWYRQSLGQGLEFLIYFQGNSAPDKSGLPSDRFSAERTGGSVSTLTIQRTQQEDSAVYLCASSLGVLWNTEAFFGQGTRLTVV.

This clonotype has a handful of counts. This chain links TRBV6-4 with TRBJ1-4; the D is unclear. The V and J ends lost 2 bases and 10 bases respectively, with 11 bases between them. Germline CDR1 is MRHNA and CDR2 is SNTAGT. The CDR3 contains 13 residues. The CDR3 DNA sequence: TGTGCCAGCAGTGACAGCACGAAGGGAAAACTGTTTTTT. It yields the protein CASSDSTKGKLFF.

This clonotype has more than one count but fewer than ten. The chain recombines TRBV20-1 with TRBJ1-1, with D maybe TRBD1 (5 bases). Germline CDR1 reads DFQATT; CDR2 reads SNEGSKA (reference sequence). V shed 6 bases and J shed 2 bases, with 13 bases lying between them. This CDR3 region has 13 residues. CDR3 region: CSAPLGPNTEAFF. CDR3 in DNA: TGCAGTGCCCCCCTGGGGCCAAACACTGAAGCTTTCTTT.

The chain links TRBV5-6 to TRBJ1-2; a possible D gene is TRBD1 (6 bases). The germline V gene has CDR1 SGHDT and CDR2 YYEEEE. V was clipped by 5 bases and J by 7 bases, with 18 bases between them. The CDR3 runs to 14 residues. This CDR3 reads CASSRSRGVGGYTF. The CDR3, as DNA: TGTGCCAGCAGTAGGTCCAGGGGCGTAGGTGGCTACACCTTC.

This clonotype was detected once. This rearrangement joins TRBV30 to TRBJ1-6, with TRBD1 matching over 8 bases. The germline V gene has CDR1 GTSNPN and CDR2 SVGIG (reference sequence). Trimming removed 3 bases from V and 7 bases from J; junction bases left unmatched: 11. The CDR3 covers 16 residues. The chain's CDR3 is CAWSSPGTGGNSPLHF. The CDR3, as DNA: TGTGCCTGGAGCTCACCGGGGACAGGTGGGAATTCACCCCTCCACTTT.

V usage is TRBV10-3 and J usage is TRBJ2-3; 11 bases match TRBD2. The CDR3 runs to 15 residues. V was clipped by 4 bases and J by 3 bases; unmatched bases: 3. The germline V gene has CDR1 ENHRY and CDR2 SYGVKD. DNA for the CDR3: TGTGCCATCAGTGTAGCGGGAGGGCCAACAGATACGCAGTATTTT. It translates to CAISVAGGPTDTQYF.

The chain carries TRBV6-2 or TRBV6-3 and TRBJ2-5, with unresolved D. Germline V gene lookup returns CDR1 MNHEY and CDR2 SVGEGT. The CDR3 sequence is 16 residues long. V was pared by 6 bases and J by 4 bases, with 21 bases between. The CDR3, as DNA: TGTGCCAGCAGCTCCTCATGGCCCAGGATAGTAGAGACCCAGTACTTC. Its protein product is CASSSSWPRIVETQYF.

The chain employs TRBV10-3 and TRBJ1-6; 8 bases are a match to TRBD1. There are 15 residues in the CDR3. Per germline, CDR1 ENHRY and CDR2 SYGVKD. With 1 base clipped from V and 7 bases from J, the junction kept 3 bases outside the gene matches. The CDR3 DNA follows: TGTGCCATCAGTGAGTTGACAGGGGACAATTCACCCCTCCACTTT. Its protein product is CAISELTGDNSPLHF.

The chain employs TRBV6-1 and TRBJ1-1; no firm D call. This CDR3 has 13 residues. Germline CDR1 and CDR2: MNHNS and SASEGT. V dropped 4 bases and J dropped 1 base, with 7 bases sitting between them. The CDR3 reads CASSGAGNTEAFF. In DNA, the CDR3 is TGTGCCAGCAGTGGAGCAGGGAACACTGAAGCTTTCTTT.

The table lists this clonotype with a few counts. The gene calls are TRBV7-7 and TRBJ2-2, with a possible D match to TRBD1 (6 bases). V was clipped by 4 bases and J by 4 bases, with 13 bases between them. The CDR3 covers 15 residues. CDR1 SSHAT and CDR2 FNYEAQ come from the germline V gene (reference sequence). The CDR3 DNA sequence: TGTGCCAGCAGCTCAACCGGGACACCCACCGGGGAGCTGTTTTTT. Translated, it gives CASSSTGTPTGELFF. The variable domain in full, with the rest retrieved from reference TRBV7-7 and TRBJ2-2, is GAGVSQSPRYKVTKRGQDVTLRCDPISSHATLYWYQQALGQGPEFLTYFNYEAQPDKSGLPSDRFSAERPEGSISTLTIQRTEQRDSAMYRCASSSTGTPTGELFFGEGSRLTVL.

In its sample, this clonotype was seen a few times. The chain joins TRBV20-1 to TRBJ1-1; tentatively, D is TRBD1 (5 bases). The CDR3 totals 11 residues. The V and J ends lost 3 bases and 11 bases respectively, with 13 bases between them. The germline gives CDR1 DFQATT, CDR2 SNEGSKA (reference sequence). The CDR3 bases are TGCAGTGCTAGCGGGACGGGAGGGGCTTTCTTT. Protein product: CSASGTGGAFF.

This clonotype was counted only a few times. The gene calls are TRBV28 and TRBJ1-2; a weak D match, TRBD1 (6 bases). Germline V gives CDR1 MDHEN, CDR2 SYDVKM. This CDR3 spans 14 amino acids. The V gene lost 3 bases and the J gene lost 5 bases, with 13 bases spanning the gap. The CDR3 sequence: CASSFKSGVYGYTF. The CDR3 DNA is TGTGCCAGCAGTTTTAAGTCAGGGGTTTATGGCTACACCTTC.

The chain is built from TRBV20-1 and TRBJ2-3; 15 nucleotides line up with TRBD2. This CDR3 contains 16 residues. V was pared by 4 bases and J by 4 bases, with 6 bases of the junction left unmatched. Per the germline V gene, CDR1 is DFQATT and CDR2 is SNEGSKA (reference sequence). The CDR3, as DNA: TGCAGTGCTACAGGACTAGCGGGGGGGAAGGCAGATACGCAGTATTTT. As protein: CSATGLAGGKADTQYF.

The chain carries TRBV20-1 and TRBJ2-1; D is undetermined. Germline V gene lookup returns CDR1 DFQATT and CDR2 SNEGSKA (reference sequence). The V end was cut by 6 bases, the J end by 7 bases, with 16 bases between. CDR3 length: 13 amino acids. DNA of the CDR3: TGCAGTGCCCAACTCCCGGCGAGGAATGAGCAGTTCTTC. Amino acids: CSAQLPARNEQFF.

V gene TRBV12-3 or TRBV12-4 combines with J gene TRBJ1-2; D is possibly TRBD1 (5 bases). V lost 6 bases to trimming and J lost 3 bases, with 14 bases between them. This CDR3 region has 14 residues. The CDR3 nucleotides are TGTGCCAGCAGCCCCGGGGCAGGGTACTATGGCTACACCTTC. Its protein is CASSPGAGYYGYTF.

The CDR3 reads CASSQGLAGSQFF. As DNA, the CDR3 is TGTGCCAGTAGCCAAGGACTAGCGGGTTCTCAGTTCTTC. This sequence joins TRBV19 and TRBJ2-1, with 11 bases that match TRBD2. The J segment lost 13 bases and the V segment lost 6 bases, leaving 8 bases of the junction unmatched. The CDR3 spans 13 residues. Germline values: CDR1 LNHDA, CDR2 SQIVND (reference sequence).

V usage is TRBV10-3 and J usage is TRBJ2-5; maybe TRBD2 (5 bases). Trimming took off 3 bases at V and 7 bases at J, with 9 bases between the two ends. The CDR3 sequence is 12 residues long. Germline CDR1 and CDR2: ENHRY and SYGVKD. CDR3 residues: CAISELEGTQYF. The CDR3 DNA reads TGTGCCATCAGTGAACTAGAGGGGACCCAGTACTTC.